This TCR beta chain was captured by sequencing in a study of cytomegalovirus exposure and HLA in healthy donors. Study conclusions and caveats: Many donors shared some public TCRs, even though most TCR sequences were rare.

TCRdb's copy holds only in-frame clones and misses some; the assay was immunoSEQ multiplex PCR. The sample has some 130,000 clones; roughly nine tenths are singletons. On this clone: Its matching antigen is unknown.

CDR3 length: 17 amino acids. CDR1 is SGDLS and CDR2 is YYNGEE in the germline V gene. The ends lost 2 bases at V and 1 base at J; junction bases unmatched: 11. Specimen: PBMCs. The sequence derives from a man aged 18 to 29 in good health and CMV-seronegative. The chain carries TRBV9 and TRBJ1-1, with 7 bases lining up with TRBD1. The CDR3 loop reads CASSVLPPRGTNTEAFF. Written as DNA, the CDR3 is TGTGCCAGCAGCGTTCTTCCCCCCAGGGGGACGAACACTGAAGCTTTCTTT.